This entry describes one T cell receptor (beta chain). The same CDR3 is also encoded by other DNA sequences in this sample. The assay was immunoSEQ multiplex PCR, and TCRdb's table has in-frame clones only and misses some. The data show tens of thousands of clones, around 90% seen once. These data come from a study of blood T cell repertoires in COVID-19. This clonotype was obtained from an older man with COVID-19, enrolled during active disease. Specimen: peripheral blood.

The CDR3 DNA follows: TGCGCCAGCAGCTTGGCCGACAGTCCCTCCTACGAGCAGTACTTC. Protein: CASSLADSPSYEQYF. The chain joins TRBV5-1 to TRBJ2-7; D might be TRBD1 (5 bases). The V gene lost 0 bases and the J gene lost 0 bases, with 10 bases spanning the gap. The germline CDR1 and CDR2 sequences are SGHRS and YFSETQ. There are 15 residues in the CDR3.